This T cell receptor (beta chain) was identified in a study of shared clonotypes between healthy human individuals. There are 11 residues in the CDR3. Per germline, CDR1 MDHEN and CDR2 SYDVKM. Between the trimmed V and J ends, which lost 6 bases and 4 bases, there was a span of 6 bases. Genomic DNA of every subset was divided equally among multiple immunoSEQ plates. Produced via immunoSEQ multiplex PCR; TCRdb's table is partial and in-frame only. The sample lists 600,000 or so clones; roughly 95% were seen once. CD8 cells classed as naive were CD45RO-negative and positively selected for CCR7, excluding terminally differentiated effector memory CD45RA+ cells.

The TCR originated in a woman younger than 45 in good health. The material sequenced was naive CD8+ T cells sorted from blood. The chain links TRBV28 to TRBJ2-5; D remains ambiguous. The DNA for the CDR3 is TGTGCCAGCAGCCCATCAGAGACCCAGTACTTC. This codes for CASSPSETQYF.